This paragraph covers one T cell receptor beta chain sequence. Its antigen remains unidentified. Treatment of patients with chemo-refractory metastatic non-small-cell lung cancer consisted of focal radiation plus CTLA-4 blockade with ipilimumab. The sample belongs to a study of radiotherapy plus CTLA-4 blockade in lung cancer. In the study overall: The study recorded objective responses in around a sixth of patients and disease control in 31%.

Study findings and constraints: Dynamics of early blood T cell clones, together with interferon-beta, were reportedly the best predictors of response. The study found tumor-derived TCR clones expanded in blood after radiotherapy plus ipilimumab.

The germline gives CDR1 SGHVS, CDR2 FNYEAQ. The V end lost 0 bases, the J end lost 15 bases, and 12 bases lay between the germline ends. CDR3 length equals 13 residues. Sequenced by immunoSEQ multiplex PCR; TCRdb stores in-frame clones only, minus some. The sample lists tens of thousands of clones; 65% to 75% were seen once. The receptor was derived from a human donor with non-small cell lung cancer who had stable disease on radiotherapy plus ipilimumab. Sequencing used peripheral blood, obtained from a patient treated with radiotherapy plus ipilimumab. The rearrangement uses TRBV7-6 and TRBJ1-6; the D is unclear. CDR3 protein: CASSLAEGGFLHF. The CDR3 nucleotides read TGTGCCAGCAGCTTAGCGGAAGGAGGGTTCCTCCACTTT.